This entry describes one T cell receptor (beta chain). What it binds is unknown. Using RNA transcripts as the source, TCR beta CDR3 regions were amplified. Initially, a first-round RT-PCR of the TCR CDR3 employed the HTBI primer set. TCRdb itself ran the multiplex PCR reads through MiXCR, one entry per CDR3 protein. The repertoire consists of hundreds of thousands of distinct CDR3 sequences, with 20% occurring once and the leading ten covering around 50%. V lost 7 bases and J lost 6; bases outside the gene matches: 8. Germline V CDR1 and CDR2: SGDLS, YYNGEE. The CDR3 is made up of 13 amino acids. In the ophthalmopathy cohort, Clinical Activity Score was at least 3, NOSPECS grade at least 4, and duration under 3 months. PBMCs were collected from a roughly 10 ml volume of fresh peripheral blood. The data derive from a study of T cells in Graves' hyperthyroidism and ophthalmopathy. Whole-study findings and limits: Blood shared most expanded thyroid clonotypes above 0.001. In simple terms, a model built on 13 V-J features told ophthalmopathy apart from stable hyperthyroidism.

The receptor's source is a man aged 35-49 years with Graves' ophthalmopathy. The specimen was blood. The rearrangement joins TRBV9 to TRBJ2-7, with TRBD1 matching 9 bases. In DNA form, the CDR3 reads TGTGCCAGCGGGGACAGGGTCAGTAGCGAGCAGTACTTC. Its protein product is CASGDRVSSEQYF. The whole variable domain, filled in from reference TRBV9 and TRBJ2-7, reads DSGVTQTPKHLITATGQRVTLRCSPRSGDLSVYWYQQSLDQGLQFLIQYYNGEERAKGNILERFSAQQFPDLHSELNLSSLELGDSALYFCASGDRVSSEQYFGPGTRLTVT.